This passage covers 17 T cell receptor beta chains from one sample sequenced in a study of blood T cell repertoires in COVID-19. Measured with immunoSEQ multiplex PCR; TCRdb has only the in-frame clones, and not every one. The sample yields some 99,000 clones, 70% to 90% seen once. Sequencing used peripheral blood. These TCRs come from a human donor with COVID-19, enrolled during active disease. The donor label of this sample is uncertain.

The rearrangement joins TRBV12-3 or TRBV12-4 to TRBJ2-7, with D hard to call. The CDR3 has 13 amino acids. Trimming removed 5 bases at V and 1 base at J, with 9 bases between. Here the CDR3 reads CASSPRLSYEQYF. As DNA, the CDR3 is TGTGCCAGCAGTCCGAGACTGTCCTACGAGCAGTACTTC.

This chain joins TRBV20-1 and TRBJ2-2, with 8 bases aligning to TRBD1. Looked up from germline, CDR1 is DFQATT and CDR2 is SNEGSKA (reference sequence). The CDR3 spans 14 residues. V dropped 3 bases and J dropped 5; count of bases not matched to a gene: 5. CDR3 loop: CSASEGQGTGELFF. The CDR3 coding sequence is TGCAGTGCTAGTGAAGGACAGGGAACCGGGGAGCTGTTTTTT.

V gene TRBV18 combines with J gene TRBJ2-1, with a weak D call TRBD1 (6 bases). Per germline, CDR1 KGHSH and CDR2 LQKENI. This CDR3 spans 15 amino acids. V gave up 3 bases and J gave up 3 bases, with 12 bases separating them. In DNA, the CDR3 is TGTGCCAGCTCACCGACACAGGGTCGCTACAATGAGCAGTTCTTC. Translating gives CASSPTQGRYNEQFF.

By share, this clone counts as medium-sized (0.01 to 0.1%). This CDR3 reads CASSLERDTEAFF. Here the CDR3 DNA reads TGTGCCAGCAGCTTAGAGAGGGACACTGAAGCTTTCTTT. The chain combines TRBV13 with TRBJ1-1; no firm D call. V was shortened by 1 base and J by 3 bases, with 6 bases between the two germline ends. The CDR3 has 13 amino acids. Germline V gives CDR1 PRHDT, CDR2 FYEKMQ (reference sequence).

This sequence joins TRBV9 and TRBJ2-1, with D unresolved. Trimming took off 3 bases at V and 10 bases at J, with 14 bases between the two ends. There are 13 residues in the CDR3. CDR1 and CDR2 (germline): SGDLS, YYNGEE. The CDR3 bases are TGTGCCAGCAGCGGAGGAGCATGGTCAGAGCAGTTCTTC. This encodes CASSGGAWSEQFF.

The CDR3: CASSFSAETQYF. In DNA form, the CDR3 reads TGTGCCAGCAGTTTCAGCGCAGAGACCCAGTACTTC. The rearrangement links TRBV12-3 or TRBV12-4 to TRBJ2-5, with D uncertain. Trimming took 3 bases from V and 4 from J, leaving 6 bases between them. The CDR3 sequence is 12 residues long.

For the CDR3, the DNA is TGCGCCAGCAGCTTGGAAGGGAGCGAGCAGTACTTC. Encoded protein: CASSLEGSEQYF. The chain couples TRBV5-1 to TRBJ2-7, with D maybe TRBD2 (5 bases). Germline V gene data show CDR1 as SGHRS and CDR2 as YFSETQ. The CDR3 consists of 12 residues. V was trimmed by 0 bases and J by 6 bases, leaving 7 bases between them.

The gene calls are TRBV4-1 and TRBJ1-3; 8 bases match TRBD1. The germline gives CDR1 MGHRA, CDR2 YSYEKL. V was pared by 3 bases and J by 4 bases, with 14 bases of the junction left unmatched. This CDR3 has 18 residues. CDR3 DNA: TGCGCCAGCAGCCATTTCACTCCGGGACAGGCCTCGGGAAACACCATATATTTT. It yields the protein CASSHFTPGQASGNTIYF.

The chain links TRBV18 to TRBJ2-7; 12 bases line up with TRBD1. J was trimmed by 7 bases and V by 4 bases; bases with no gene match: 5. The CDR3 runs 14 residues. The germline V gene has CDR1 KGHSH and CDR2 LQKENI. The DNA of the CDR3 is TGTGCCAGCTCACGGGGACAGGGGGCAAAGGAGCAGTACTTC. Protein: CASSRGQGAKEQYF.

CDR3 sequence reads: CATSDPRSTDTQYF. Here the CDR3 DNA reads TGTGCCACCAGTGATCCCAGAAGCACAGATACGCAGTATTTT. The chain couples TRBV24-1 to TRBJ2-3, with D hard to call. This CDR3 comprises 14 residues. V shed 3 bases and J shed 0 bases, with 6 bases lying between them. Germline-derived CDR1 and CDR2 are KGHDR and SFDVKD.

The J gene is TRBJ1-3, the V gene TRBV28; 8 bases are shared with TRBD1. Germline V CDR1 and CDR2: MDHEN, SYDVKM. Trimming cost V 6 bases and J 0 bases; bases outside gene matches: 4. The CDR3 runs 15 residues. The CDR3 bases are TGTGCCAGCAGCCTAACAGGGGGCTCTGGAAACACCATATATTTT. This gives the protein CASSLTGGSGNTIYF. Variable domain in full (rest from reference TRBV28 and TRBJ1-3): DVKVTQSSRYLVKRTGEKVFLECVQDMDHENMFWYRQDPGLGLRLIYFSYDVKMKEKGDIPEGYSVSREKKERFSLILESASTNQTSMYLCASSLTGGSGNTIYFGEGSWLTVV.

This clone was found once. V gene TRBV2 combines with J gene TRBJ2-7; 7 positions agree with TRBD1. Germline assignment: CDR1 SNHLY and CDR2 FYNNEI. Germline trimming cut 7 bases from V and 2 bases from J; bases unmatched to any gene: 11. The CDR3 is made up of 15 amino acids. CDR3 coding DNA: TGTGCCAGCACGGGCGACGGGACAGACCCCTACGAGCAGTACTTC. Translated: CASTGDGTDPYEQYF.

This CDR3 reads CASSFDTGVSGELFF. The CDR3 nucleotides read TGTGCCAGCAGCTTTGACACGGGAGTATCCGGGGAGCTGTTTTTT. The chain recombines TRBV5-6 with TRBJ2-2; D might be TRBD2 (6 bases). Trimming took off 2 bases at V and 6 bases at J, with 14 bases between the two ends. The CDR3 is made up of 15 amino acids. Germline CDR1 and CDR2: SGHDT and YYEEEE. Full variable domain (missing parts from reference TRBV5-6 and TRBJ2-2): DAGVTQSPTHLIKTRGQQVTLRCSPKSGHDTVSWYQQALGQGPQFIFQYYEEEERQRGNFPDRFSGHQFPNYSSELNVNALLLGDSALYLCASSFDTGVSGELFFGEGSRLTVL.

This clone was picked up a small number of times. The chain joins TRBV4-1 to TRBJ2-7; 9 nucleotides align to TRBD2. Per the germline V gene, CDR1 is MGHRA and CDR2 is YSYEKL. V gave up 5 bases and J gave up 2 bases; unmatched junction bases: 10. This CDR3 contains 16 residues. The CDR3 here is CASSSYRVAGAYEQYF. The CDR3 bases are TGCGCCAGCAGCTCATATCGGGTAGCGGGGGCCTACGAGCAGTACTTC.

The chain couples TRBV3-1 (or the pseudogene TRBV3-2) to TRBJ2-1, with a weak D call TRBD2 (5 bases). The germline V and J ends were trimmed by 5 bases and 6 bases, with 11 bases remaining between them. The CDR3 covers 13 residues. Germline CDR1 is LGHDT and CDR2 is YNNKEL (reference sequence). In DNA form, the CDR3 reads TGTGCCAGCAGCGCGGGCAGGTCCAATGAGCAGTTCTTC. As protein: CASSAGRSNEQFF.

Here the CDR3 reads CASSHDRGHEQYF. The DNA for the CDR3 is TGTGCCAGCAGCCACGACAGGGGACACGAGCAGTACTTC. The rearrangement uses TRBV11-3 and TRBJ2-7; 8 bases match TRBD1. V shed 5 bases and J 5 bases; nucleotides not matched to a gene: 5. The CDR3 is 13 amino acids. CDR1 and CDR2 (germline): SGHNT, YENEEA.

The chain links TRBV10-3 to TRBJ1-2; D uncertain. This CDR3 comprises 15 residues. V shed 2 bases and J shed 4 bases, with 14 bases lying between them. Germline CDR1 is ENHRY and CDR2 is SYGVKD. The CDR3, as DNA: TGTGCCATCAGTGAGCCAAGGAGTCCGTCCTATGGCTACACCTTC. Translating it yields CAISEPRSPSYGYTF.